The 17 T cell receptor beta chains in this list originate from one sample, sequenced in a study of PD-1 blockade in classical Hodgkin lymphoma. Repertoires were generated with immunoSEQ multiplex PCR, while TCRdb's copy carries only in-frame clones and drops some. The data contain about 15,000 clones, about 82% of them singletons. The patients all showed relapse after autologous stem cell transplantation, while their brentuximab vedotin exposure varied. This specimen consisted of peripheral blood mononuclear cells (PBMCs), obtained at baseline. These receptors all come from a human donor with classical Hodgkin lymphoma.

The rearrangement joins TRBV6-5 to TRBJ1-3, with D possibly TRBD1 on 6 matching bases. The CDR3 has 12 amino acids. Between the trimmed V and J ends, which lost 0 bases and 16 bases, there was a span of 13 bases. The V gene's germline CDR1 is MNHEY and CDR2 SVGAGI. Written as DNA, the CDR3 is TGTGCCAGCAGTTACTCCGGGACATTCTTGTATTTT. Translation gives CASSYSGTFLYF.

The J gene is TRBJ2-1, the V gene TRBV7-3, with TRBD2 identical over 7 bases. The germline V gene has CDR1 SGHTA and CDR2 FQGTGA. The CDR3 totals 13 residues. The junction had 3 bases not matched to a gene; V was cut back by 5 bases and J by 5 bases. In DNA form, the CDR3 reads TGTGCCAGCAGCGTTGGGACTAACAATGAGCAGTTCTTC. Protein: CASSVGTNNEQFF.

The rearrangement uses TRBV7-2 and TRBJ2-6; tentatively, D is TRBD2 (5 bases). Looked up from germline, CDR1 is SGHTA and CDR2 is FQGNSA. Trimming cost V 6 bases and J 0 bases, with 21 bases left between them. The CDR3 has 19 amino acids. The CDR3 nucleotides are TGTGCCAGCAGTCTAGCCAGCATTAGACGCCTCTCTGGGGCCAACGTCCTGACTTTC. It codes for CASSLASIRRLSGANVLTF.

This chain links TRBV4-1 with TRBJ1-2, with 7 bases matching TRBD1. This CDR3 is built from 13 residues. Germline V lookup: CDR1 MGHRA, CDR2 YSYEKL. The V and J ends lost 3 bases and 4 bases, in that order; junction bases with no gene match: 2. The CDR3 sequence: CASSQTGSYGYTF. In nucleotides, the CDR3 is TGCGCCAGCAGCCAGACAGGGAGCTATGGCTACACCTTC.

Turning to this clone: Other nucleotide sequences in the sample specify the same CDR3. The chain couples TRBV30 to TRBJ2-3; D call uncertain. The CDR3 is made up of 14 amino acids. CDR1 is GTSNPN and CDR2 is SVGIG in the germline V gene (reference sequence). Trimming took 5 bases from V and 6 from J, leaving 18 bases between them. CDR3 in amino acids: CAWSSASFTDTQYF. The CDR3 nucleotides read TGTGCCTGGTCTTCAGCGTCTTTCACGGATACGCAGTATTTT.

This rearrangement joins TRBV27 to TRBJ2-7; D assignment may be TRBD1 or TRBD2 (5 bases each). Germline V lookup: CDR1 MNHEY, CDR2 SMNVEV (reference sequence). CDR3 length equals 14 residues. V gave up 2 bases and J gave up 0 bases, with 8 bases separating them. The CDR3 loop is CASSLGGSSYEQYF. The CDR3 DNA reads as TGTGCCAGCAGTTTAGGGGGAAGCTCCTACGAGCAGTACTTC.

CDR3 amino acids: CSVDGTAAGGWSDTQYF. The CDR3 DNA follows: TGCAGCGTAGACGGCACGGCGGCAGGGGGATGGTCAGATACGCAGTATTTT. V and J are TRBV29-1 and TRBJ2-3, with TRBD1 matching 7 bases. The CDR3 is 17 amino acids. After removal of 6 bases from V and 4 bases from J, the junction contained 19 bases not matched to a gene. The germline V gene encodes CDR1 SQVTM and CDR2 ANQGSEA.

This clone has a single count. The genes are TRBV11-3 and TRBJ1-6; D is unclear. The CDR3 has 16 residues. Trimming took 5 bases from V and 0 from J, leaving 11 bases between them. Looked up from germline, CDR1 is SGHNT and CDR2 is YENEEA. As DNA, the CDR3 is TGTGCCAGCAGCCGGGCCCCGAGCTCCTATAATTCACCCCTCCACTTT. Amino acids: CASSRAPSSYNSPLHF.

V gene TRBV11-3 combines with J gene TRBJ2-2; D possibly corresponds to TRBD1 (5 bases). This CDR3 comprises 15 residues. The V end lost 6 bases, the J end lost 3 bases, and 14 bases lay between the germline ends. Per the germline V gene, CDR1 is SGHNT and CDR2 is YENEEA. For the CDR3, the DNA is TGTGCCAGCAGTCCAGTAAGGGGTTACACCGGGGAGCTGTTTTTT. It specifies CASSPVRGYTGELFF.

This chain uses TRBV25-1 with TRBJ2-1; D gene uncertain. Trimming stripped 1 base from V and 6 bases from J, with 7 bases between. The CDR3 consists of 13 residues. From germline, CDR1 is MGHDK and CDR2 SYGVNS. The CDR3 sequence: CASSEFASNEQFF. The CDR3 region has the DNA TGTGCCAGCAGTGAATTTGCGAGCAATGAGCAGTTCTTC. Full variable domain (remainder filled in from reference TRBV25-1 and TRBJ2-1): EADIYQTPRYLVIGTGKKITLECSQTMGHDKMYWYQQDPGMELHLIHYSYGVNSTEKGDLSSESTVSRIRTEHFPLTLESARPSHTSQYLCASSEFASNEQFFGPGTRLTVL.

J is TRBJ1-5 and V is TRBV2, with a possible D match to TRBD1 (5 bases). This CDR3 is built from 15 residues. CDR1 is SNHLY and CDR2 is FYNNEI in the germline V gene. Trimming removed 3 bases at V and 8 bases at J, with 17 bases between. The chain's CDR3 is CASSDPEGAQKPQHF. The CDR3 bases are TGTGCCAGCAGTGACCCCGAAGGGGCGCAGAAGCCCCAGCATTTT.

CDR3 residues: CASSLARDRIYTF. In DNA form, the CDR3 reads TGTGCCAGCAGCTTAGCGAGGGACAGGATCTACACCTTC. V is TRBV7-8 and J is TRBJ1-2; TRBD1 agrees at 8 bases. CDR3 length: 13 residues. Trimming cost V 0 bases and J 10 bases; bases outside gene matches: 4. In germline, CDR1 is SGHVS, CDR2 FQNEAQ.

CDR3 amino acids: CASSFMVNTEAFF. Here the CDR3 DNA reads TGTGCCAGCAGTTTTATGGTTAACACTGAAGCTTTCTTT. This chain joins TRBV28 and TRBJ1-1; D unclear. The CDR3 totals 13 residues. Trimming removed 3 bases from V and 2 bases from J, with 7 bases in between. Germline-derived CDR1 and CDR2 are MDHEN and SYDVKM.

This chain connects TRBV5-4 to TRBJ1-2; 7 bases match TRBD1. Germline V gives CDR1 SGHNT, CDR2 YYREEE (reference sequence). The J segment lost 8 bases and the V segment lost 0 bases, leaving 7 bases of the junction unmatched. The CDR3 covers 14 residues. The DNA of the CDR3 is TGTGCCAGCAGCTTGGACAGGGGATGGAGCGGCTACACCTTC. Protein sequence: CASSLDRGWSGYTF.

The V and J genes are TRBV6-1 and TRBJ2-1, with TRBD2 matching over 11 bases. J was trimmed by 0 bases and V by 5 bases; bases with no gene match: 0. Germline-derived CDR1 and CDR2 are MNHNS and SASEGT. The CDR3 is 15 residues long. The CDR3 coding sequence is TGTGCCAGCAGTACTAGCGGGAGCTCCTACAATGAGCAGTTCTTC. Encoded protein: CASSTSGSSYNEQFF.

A few counts support this clone. This chain connects TRBV13 to TRBJ2-7; D remains ambiguous. CDR3 size: 13 residues. CDR1 is PRHDT and CDR2 is FYEKMQ in the germline V gene (reference sequence). Trimming left V 3 bases short and J 5 bases short, with 11 bases between. The CDR3 nucleotides read TGTGCCAGCAGCTTTCAAAGGCGAAACGAGCAGTACTTC. This codes for CASSFQRRNEQYF.

This CDR3 reads CASSLGVGTEAFF. In DNA, the CDR3 is TGTGCCAGCAGCTTGGGGGTAGGCACTGAAGCTTTCTTT. This sequence joins TRBV13 and TRBJ1-1; a possible D gene is TRBD1 (5 bases). Germline CDR1 PRHDT, CDR2 FYEKMQ (reference sequence). The CDR3 runs to 13 residues. Trimming removed 3 bases at V and 4 bases at J, with 9 bases between.